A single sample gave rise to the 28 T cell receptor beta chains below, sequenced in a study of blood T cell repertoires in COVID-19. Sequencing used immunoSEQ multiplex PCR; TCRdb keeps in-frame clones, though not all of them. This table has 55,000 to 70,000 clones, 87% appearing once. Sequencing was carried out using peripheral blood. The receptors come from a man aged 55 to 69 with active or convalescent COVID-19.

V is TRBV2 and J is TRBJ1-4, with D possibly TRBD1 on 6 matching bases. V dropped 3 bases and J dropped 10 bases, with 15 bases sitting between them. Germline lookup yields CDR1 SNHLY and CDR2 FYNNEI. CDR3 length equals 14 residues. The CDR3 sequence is CASSEGDIPGKLFF. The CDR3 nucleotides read TGTGCCAGCAGTGAGGGGGACATCCCTGGAAAACTGTTTTTT.

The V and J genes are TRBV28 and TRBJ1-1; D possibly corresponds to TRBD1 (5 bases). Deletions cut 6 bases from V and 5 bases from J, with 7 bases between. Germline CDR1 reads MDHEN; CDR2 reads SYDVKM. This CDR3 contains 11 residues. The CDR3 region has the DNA TGTGCCAGCAGGGCAGGGACTGAAGCTTTCTTT. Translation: CASRAGTEAFF.

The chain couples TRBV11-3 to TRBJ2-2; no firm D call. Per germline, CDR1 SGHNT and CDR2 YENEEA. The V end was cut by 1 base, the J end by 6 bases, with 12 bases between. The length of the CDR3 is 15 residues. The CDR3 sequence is CASSLVSNKAGELFF. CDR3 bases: TGTGCCAGCAGCTTAGTGTCGAACAAAGCCGGGGAGCTGTTTTTT. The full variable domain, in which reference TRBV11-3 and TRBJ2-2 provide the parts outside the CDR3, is EAGVVQSPRYKIIEKKQPVAFWCNPISGHNTLYWYLQNLGQGPELLIRYENEEAVDDSQLPKDRFSAERLKGVDSTLKIQPAELGDSAVYLCASSLVSNKAGELFFGEGSRLTVL.

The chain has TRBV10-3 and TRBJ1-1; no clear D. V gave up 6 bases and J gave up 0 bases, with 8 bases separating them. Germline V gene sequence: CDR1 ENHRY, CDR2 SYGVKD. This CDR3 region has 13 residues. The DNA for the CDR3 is TGTGCCATCAGCCTTACGGTGAACACTGAAGCTTTCTTT. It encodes CAISLTVNTEAFF.

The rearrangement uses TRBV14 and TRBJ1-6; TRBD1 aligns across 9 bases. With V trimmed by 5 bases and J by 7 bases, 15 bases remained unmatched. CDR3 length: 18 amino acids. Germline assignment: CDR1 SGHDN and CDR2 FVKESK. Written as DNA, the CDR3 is TGTGCCAGCAGCTTTAGGGTAAGTACCGGGACAGGGAATTCACCCCTCCACTTT. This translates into CASSFRVSTGTGNSPLHF.

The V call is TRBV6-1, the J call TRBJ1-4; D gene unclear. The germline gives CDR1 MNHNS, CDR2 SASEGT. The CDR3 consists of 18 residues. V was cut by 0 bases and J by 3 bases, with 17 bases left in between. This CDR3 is CASSEARNNFWPNEKLFF. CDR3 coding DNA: TGTGCCAGCAGTGAAGCGAGGAATAACTTTTGGCCTAATGAAAAACTGTTTTTT.

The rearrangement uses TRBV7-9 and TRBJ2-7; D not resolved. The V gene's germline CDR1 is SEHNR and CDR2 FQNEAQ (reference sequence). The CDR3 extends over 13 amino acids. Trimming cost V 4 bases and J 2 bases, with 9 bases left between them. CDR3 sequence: CASSYYTAYEQYF. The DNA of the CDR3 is TGTGCCAGCAGCTACTACACGGCCTACGAGCAGTACTTC.

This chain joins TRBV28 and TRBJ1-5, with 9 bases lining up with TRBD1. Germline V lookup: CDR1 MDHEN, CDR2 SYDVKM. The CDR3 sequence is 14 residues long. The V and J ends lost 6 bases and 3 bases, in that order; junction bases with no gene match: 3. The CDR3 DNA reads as TGTGCCAGCAGCCGGGACAGGGTCAATCAGCCCCAGCATTTT. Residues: CASSRDRVNQPQHF.

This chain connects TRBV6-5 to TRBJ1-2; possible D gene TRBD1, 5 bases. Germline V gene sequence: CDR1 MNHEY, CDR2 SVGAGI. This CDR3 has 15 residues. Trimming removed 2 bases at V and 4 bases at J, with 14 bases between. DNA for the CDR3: TGTGCCAGCAGTTACCGGGACGGGGGTAGCTATGGCTACACCTTC. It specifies CASSYRDGGSYGYTF.

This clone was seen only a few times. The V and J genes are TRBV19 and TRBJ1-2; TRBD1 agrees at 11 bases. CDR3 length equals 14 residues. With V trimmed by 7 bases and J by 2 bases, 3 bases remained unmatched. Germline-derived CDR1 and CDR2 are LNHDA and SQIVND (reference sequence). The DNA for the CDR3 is TGTGCCAGTAAGGGGGACAGGGGGAACTATGGCTACACCTTC. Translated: CASKGDRGNYGYTF.

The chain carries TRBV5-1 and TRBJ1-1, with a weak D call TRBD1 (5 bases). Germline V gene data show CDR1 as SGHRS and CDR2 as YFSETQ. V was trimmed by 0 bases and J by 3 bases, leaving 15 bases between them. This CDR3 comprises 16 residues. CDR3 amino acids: CASSLAVGRVDTEAFF. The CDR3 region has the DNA TGCGCCAGCAGCTTGGCCGTGGGCAGGGTCGACACTGAAGCTTTCTTT. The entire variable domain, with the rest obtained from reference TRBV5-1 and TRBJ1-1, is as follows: KAGVTQTPRYLIKTRGQQVTLSCSPISGHRSVSWYQQTPGQGLQFLFEYFSETQRNKGNFPGRFSGRQFSNSRSEMNVSTLELGDSALYLCASSLAVGRVDTEAFFGQGTRLTVV.

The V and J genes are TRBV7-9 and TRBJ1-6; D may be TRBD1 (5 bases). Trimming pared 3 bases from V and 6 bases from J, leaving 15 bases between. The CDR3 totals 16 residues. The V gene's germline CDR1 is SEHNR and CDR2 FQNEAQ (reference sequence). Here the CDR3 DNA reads TGTGCCAGCAGCTTCGACGCAGGGAGGGTTAATTCACCCCTCCACTTT. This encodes CASSFDAGRVNSPLHF.

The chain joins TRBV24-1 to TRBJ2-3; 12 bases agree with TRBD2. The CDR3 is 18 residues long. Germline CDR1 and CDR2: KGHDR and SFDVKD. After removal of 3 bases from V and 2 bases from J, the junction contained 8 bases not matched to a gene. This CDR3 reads CATSDHTWTSGDTDTQYF. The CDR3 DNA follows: TGTGCCACCAGTGATCATACCTGGACTAGCGGGGACACAGATACGCAGTATTTT.

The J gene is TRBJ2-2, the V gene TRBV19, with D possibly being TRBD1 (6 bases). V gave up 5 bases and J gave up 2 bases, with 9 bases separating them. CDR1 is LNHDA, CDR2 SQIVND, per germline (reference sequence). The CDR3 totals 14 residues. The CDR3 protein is CASSGTLNTGELFF. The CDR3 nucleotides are TGTGCCAGTAGTGGGACACTTAACACCGGGGAGCTGTTTTTT.

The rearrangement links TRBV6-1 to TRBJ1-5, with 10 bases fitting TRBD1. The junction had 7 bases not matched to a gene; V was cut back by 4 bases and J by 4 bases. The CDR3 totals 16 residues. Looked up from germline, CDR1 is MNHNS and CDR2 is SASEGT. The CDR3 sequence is CASSGQGARSNQPQHF. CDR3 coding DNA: TGTGCCAGCAGTGGACAGGGGGCGAGGAGTAATCAGCCCCAGCATTTT.

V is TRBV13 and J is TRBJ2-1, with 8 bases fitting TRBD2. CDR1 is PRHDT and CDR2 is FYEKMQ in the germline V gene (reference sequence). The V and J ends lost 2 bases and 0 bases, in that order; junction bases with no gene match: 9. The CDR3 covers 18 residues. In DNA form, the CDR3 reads TGTGCCAGCAGCTTATTAACTAGCGGTTACTCCTCCTACAATGAGCAGTTCTTC. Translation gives CASSLLTSGYSSYNEQFF. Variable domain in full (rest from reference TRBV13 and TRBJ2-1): AAGVIQSPRHLIKEKRETATLKCYPIPRHDTVYWYQQGPGQDPQFLISFYEKMQSDKGSIPDRFSAQQFSDYHSELNMSSLELGDSALYFCASSLLTSGYSSYNEQFFGPGTRLTVL.

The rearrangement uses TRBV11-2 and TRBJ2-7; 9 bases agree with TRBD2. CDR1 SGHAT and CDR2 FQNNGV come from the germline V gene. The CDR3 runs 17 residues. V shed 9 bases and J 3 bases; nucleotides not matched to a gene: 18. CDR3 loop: CARSKRPGLARYYEQYF. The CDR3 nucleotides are TGTGCCAGATCCAAACGTCCCGGACTAGCGCGCTACTACGAGCAGTACTTC.

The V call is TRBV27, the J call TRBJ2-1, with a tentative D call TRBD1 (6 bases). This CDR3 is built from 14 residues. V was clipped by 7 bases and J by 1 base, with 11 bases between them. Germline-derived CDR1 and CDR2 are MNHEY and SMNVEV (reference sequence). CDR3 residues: CASNRDTSYNEQFF. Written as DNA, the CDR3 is TGTGCCAGCAATCGGGACACTTCCTACAATGAGCAGTTCTTC.

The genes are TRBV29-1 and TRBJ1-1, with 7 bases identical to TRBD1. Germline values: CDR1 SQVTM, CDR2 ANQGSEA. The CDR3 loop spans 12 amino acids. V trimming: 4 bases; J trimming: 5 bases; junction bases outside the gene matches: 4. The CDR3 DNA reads TGCAGCGTTGGAGGGGGCGAGACTGAAGCTTTCTTT. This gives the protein CSVGGGETEAFF.

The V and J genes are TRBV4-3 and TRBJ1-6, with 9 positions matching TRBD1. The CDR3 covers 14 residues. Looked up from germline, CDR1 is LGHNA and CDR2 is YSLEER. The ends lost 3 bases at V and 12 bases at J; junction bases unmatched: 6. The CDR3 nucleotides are TGCGCCAGCAGCCAGGGGGACAGGGAAGTACCCCTCCACTTT. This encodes CASSQGDREVPLHF.

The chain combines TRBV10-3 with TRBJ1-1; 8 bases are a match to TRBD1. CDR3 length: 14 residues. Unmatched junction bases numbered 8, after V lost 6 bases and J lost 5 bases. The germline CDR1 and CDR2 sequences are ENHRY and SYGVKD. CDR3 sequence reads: CAIRGDRRGTEAFF. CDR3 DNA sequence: TGTGCCATCAGGGGGGACAGGAGAGGGACTGAAGCTTTCTTT.

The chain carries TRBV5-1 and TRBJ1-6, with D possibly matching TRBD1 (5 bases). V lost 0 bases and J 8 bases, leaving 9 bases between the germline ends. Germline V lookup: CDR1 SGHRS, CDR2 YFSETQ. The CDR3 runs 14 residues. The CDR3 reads CASSLGLRDSPLHF. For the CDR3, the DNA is TGCGCCAGCAGCTTGGGTCTCAGGGATTCACCCCTCCACTTT.

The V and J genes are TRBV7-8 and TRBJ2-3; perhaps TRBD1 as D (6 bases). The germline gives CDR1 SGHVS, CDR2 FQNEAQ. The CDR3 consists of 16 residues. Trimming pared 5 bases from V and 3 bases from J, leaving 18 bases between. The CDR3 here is CASSPTPTGRTDTQYF. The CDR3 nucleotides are TGTGCCAGCAGCCCCACCCCTACAGGGCGGACAGATACGCAGTATTTT.

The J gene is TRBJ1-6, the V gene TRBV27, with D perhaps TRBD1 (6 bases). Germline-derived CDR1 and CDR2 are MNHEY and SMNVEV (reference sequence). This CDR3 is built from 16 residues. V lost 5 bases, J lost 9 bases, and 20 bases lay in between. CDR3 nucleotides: TGTGCCAGCAGTGAAGACAGGTTTGGGGCGACTTCACCCCTCCACTTT. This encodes CASSEDRFGATSPLHF.

CDR3 nucleotide sequence: TGCGCCAGCAGCTTGGGAGGACTCGGGAATCAAGAGACCCAGTACTTC. Translation gives CASSLGGLGNQETQYF. V gene TRBV5-1 combines with J gene TRBJ2-5; TRBD2 might be the D (5 bases). CDR3 length: 16 residues. The V end was cut by 0 bases, the J end by 2 bases, with 14 bases between. CDR1 and CDR2 (germline): SGHRS, YFSETQ. Combining the CDR3 with reference TRBV5-1 and TRBJ2-5 gives the whole variable domain KAGVTQTPRYLIKTRGQQVTLSCSPISGHRSVSWYQQTPGQGLQFLFEYFSETQRNKGNFPGRFSGRQFSNSRSEMNVSTLELGDSALYLCASSLGGLGNQETQYFGPGTRLLVL.

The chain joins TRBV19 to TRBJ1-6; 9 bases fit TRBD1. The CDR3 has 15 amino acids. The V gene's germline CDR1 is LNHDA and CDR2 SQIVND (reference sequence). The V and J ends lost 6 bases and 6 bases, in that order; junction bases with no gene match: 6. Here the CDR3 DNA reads TGTGCCAGTAGACCACAGACAGGGGGTAATTCACCCCTCCACTTT. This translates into CASRPQTGGNSPLHF.

The CDR3, as DNA: TGTGCCAGTAGTCACCGGGACAGGGGGCGGAACACTGAAGCTTTCTTT. Translation: CASSHRDRGRNTEAFF. The chain carries TRBV19 and TRBJ1-1; 12 bases line up with TRBD1. The CDR3 runs 16 residues. Trimming at V came to 5 bases and at J to 1 base, leaving 5 bases not matched to a gene. The germline V gene has CDR1 LNHDA and CDR2 SQIVND (reference sequence).

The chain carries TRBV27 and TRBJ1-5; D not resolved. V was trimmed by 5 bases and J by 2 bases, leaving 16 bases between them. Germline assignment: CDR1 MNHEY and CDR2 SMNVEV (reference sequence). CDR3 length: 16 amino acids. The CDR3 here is CASSITELRGNQPQHF. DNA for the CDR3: TGTGCCAGCAGTATCACAGAGCTGAGGGGCAATCAGCCCCAGCATTTT.